This T cell receptor beta chain was sequenced in a study of blood T cells in healthy people across ages (dated by TCRdb to the mid-2010s). In the study overall: In model experiments, template switching captured roughly one uniquely barcoded TCR beta cDNA molecule for every two T cells. Donors of different ages were randomly distributed across sequencing lanes to avoid experimental bias. Donors were grouped into four age groups: young (average approximately 15 years), middle-aged (approximately 41), aged (around 60) and long-lived (around 80). The study analyzed two additional independent replicas of 1 million unique cDNA reads from the same blood draw for two donors, one aged 18 to 30 and one aged 80 or older. The study measured age-related changes in TCR beta repertoire diversity using deep sequencing normalized with unique cDNA molecular identifiers.

Reading the germline V gene gives CDR1 MNHNS and CDR2 SASEGT. The germline ends are 16 bases apart after V is trimmed by 7 bases and J by 0 bases. There are 17 amino acids in the CDR3, from cysteine to phenylalanine inclusive. Here the CDR3 DNA is all that survives: 51 bases in frame from base 1. The donors were 40 or so Caucasian individuals from Russia, aged roughly 6 to 90 years, who were systemically healthy. Each donor gave 8.5 to 10 milliliters of peripheral blood, collected into EDTA-treated Vacutainer tubes. PBMCs were isolated by Ficoll-Paque density-gradient centrifugation, with at least 7 million obtained per sample. Trizol reagent was used to extract total RNA from the PBMCs, yielding at least 6 micrograms per sample. For every donor, flow cytometry on a PBMC aliquot measured the percentage of naive CD45RAhigh/CD27high T cells. Notes on this clonotype: No antigen is known for it. It has no much larger one-base neighbor in the sample; base qualities were not kept.

Broad study findings and their caveats: Conclusive comparison of naive and antigen-experienced compartments was prevented by the profiling of bulk unsorted PBMCs. Compared with the aged group, the long-lived group had more naive CD4+ T cells, fewer expanded clones and increased TCR diversity, a pattern suggesting age selection. The percentage of naive T cells measured by flow cytometry correlated strongly with observed TCR beta diversity. Observed TCR beta diversity per million T cells fell roughly linearly with age, and a significant reduction was already apparent by age around 40. Estimates of total diversity based on one million sequenced T cells were regarded as lower bounds and as underestimates. Donor CMV infection status was unknown, potentially confounding age-related changes in expanded clonotypes.

Receptor libraries were prepared by 5' RACE. The instrument given in TCRdb is Illumina HiSeq 2500. A second roughly 6 to 11 cycle PCR used a sample-barcoded 5' primer and a J-beta primer mix. A template-switch 5' adaptor carrying 12 random nucleotides introduced a unique molecular identifier onto each TCR beta cDNA molecule. Each sample yielded at least 2.5 million CDR3-containing paired-end reads. First-strand cDNA was synthesized from all RNA with the Mint cDNA synthesis kit, primed by a TRBC-specific oligonucleotide. Following uracil-DNA glycosylase treatment, all cDNA underwent a first 18-cycle PCR with the universal primers M1SS and BC2_uni_R. The original pipeline was this. Each sample was normalized by randomly selecting 1 million high-quality reads, each carrying a distinct molecular identifier. Instead of being binned into consensus sequences, reads with shared molecular identifiers were discarded. CDR3 identification, clonotype clustering and error correction used MiTCR with a Q25 quality threshold and the strictest error-elimination algorithm. A nonparametric unseen species model with Euler transformation was used to estimate a lower bound on total TCR beta diversity. The public reads were run again by TCRdb, first through fastp at Q25 and then through MiXCR, and only productive beta chains were kept. When rows share a CDR3 protein, they turn into one entry using the most common DNA and genes. The authors' filters were not applied to this entry. In all, the sample holds approximately 670,000 distinct CDR3 sequences, and around 41% of those were seen once. The ten biggest clones cover around 30% of the sample.

Sequences were obtained from blood. Recombination joined TRBV6-1 with TRBJ1-6; the D gene identity is not certain. The sequence derives from an older man in good health. CDR3 region: CASTPGRESSYNSPLHF. The sequenced DNA: TGTGCCAGCACCCCGGGGAGGGAGAGCTCCTATAATTCACCCCTCCACTTT.